This T cell receptor (beta chain) comes out of a study of T cell repertoires in cytomegalovirus infection. Study-level background: Evidence of both CMV infection and a matching HLA type came from public TCR beta signatures. Whole-study results and caveats: CMV-specific HLA-C-restricted TCR beta clonotypes dominated the ex vivo response.

In this sample, this clonotype turned up a few times. Its antigen is not known. Looked up from germline, CDR1 is SGHRS and CDR2 is YFSETQ. The V and J ends lost 6 bases and 3 bases respectively, with 18 bases between them. There are 16 residues in the CDR3. TCRdb fed the reads into MiXCR, producing one record per CDR3 protein. The sample lists hundreds of thousands of distinct CDR3 sequences, approximately 34% occurring once. The specimen sequenced was PBMCs. The receptor's source is a human donor in good health (CMV status not recorded). Some clones in this sample may be carry-over from other donors' samples. V gene TRBV5-1 combines with J gene TRBJ2-2; perhaps TRBD1 as D (7 bases). The CDR3 region has the DNA TGCGCCAGCAACGGGGGAGACAGGGTTGACACCGGGGAGCTGTTTTTT. It encodes CASNGGDRVDTGELFF. Based on the CDR3 plus reference TRBV5-1 and TRBJ2-2, the full variable domain is KAGVTQTPRYLIKTRGQQVTLSCSPISGHRSVSWYQQTPGQGLQFLFEYFSETQRNKGNFPGRFSGRQFSNSRSEMNVSTLELGDSALYLCASNGGDRVDTGELFFGEGSRLTVL.